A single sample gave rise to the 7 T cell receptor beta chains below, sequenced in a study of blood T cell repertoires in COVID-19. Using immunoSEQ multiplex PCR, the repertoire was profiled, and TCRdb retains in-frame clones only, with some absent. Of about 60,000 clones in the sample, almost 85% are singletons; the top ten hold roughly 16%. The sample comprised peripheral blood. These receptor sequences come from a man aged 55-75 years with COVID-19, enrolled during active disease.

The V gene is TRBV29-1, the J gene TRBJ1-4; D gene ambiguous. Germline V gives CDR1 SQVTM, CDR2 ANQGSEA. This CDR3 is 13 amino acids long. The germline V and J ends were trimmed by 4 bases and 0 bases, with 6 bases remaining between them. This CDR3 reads CSVVSATNEKLFF. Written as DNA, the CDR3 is TGCAGCGTTGTTTCTGCAACTAATGAAAAACTGTTTTTT.

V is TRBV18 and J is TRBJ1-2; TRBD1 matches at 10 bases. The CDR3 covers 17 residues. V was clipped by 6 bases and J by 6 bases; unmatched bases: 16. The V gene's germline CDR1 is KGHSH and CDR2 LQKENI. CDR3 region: CASSTQGPGQGIDGYTF. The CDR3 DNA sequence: TGTGCCAGCTCTACACAGGGCCCGGGACAGGGGATTGATGGCTACACCTTC.

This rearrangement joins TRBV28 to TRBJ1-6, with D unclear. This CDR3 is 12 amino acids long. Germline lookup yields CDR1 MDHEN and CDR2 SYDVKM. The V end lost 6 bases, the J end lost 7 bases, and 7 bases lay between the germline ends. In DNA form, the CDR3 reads TGTGCCAGCAGCCGGGGAAATTCACCCCTCCACTTT. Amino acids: CASSRGNSPLHF.

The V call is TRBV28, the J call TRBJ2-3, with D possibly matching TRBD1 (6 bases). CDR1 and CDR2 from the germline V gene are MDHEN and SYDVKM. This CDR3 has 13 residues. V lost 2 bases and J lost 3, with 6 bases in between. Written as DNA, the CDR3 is TGTGCCAGCAGTTTACAGGGGACAGATACGCAGTATTTT. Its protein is CASSLQGTDTQYF.

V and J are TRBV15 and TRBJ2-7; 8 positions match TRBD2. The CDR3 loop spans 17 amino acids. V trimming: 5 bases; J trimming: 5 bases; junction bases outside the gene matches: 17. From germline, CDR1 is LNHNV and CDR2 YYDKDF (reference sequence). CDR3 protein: CATSGRGLAGGTHEQYF. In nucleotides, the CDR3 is TGTGCCACCAGCGGAAGAGGTCTAGCGGGTGGGACCCACGAGCAGTACTTC.

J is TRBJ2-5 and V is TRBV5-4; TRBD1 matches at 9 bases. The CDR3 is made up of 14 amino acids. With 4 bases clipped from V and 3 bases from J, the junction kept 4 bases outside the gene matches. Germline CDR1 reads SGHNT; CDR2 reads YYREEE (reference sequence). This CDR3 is CASSKGQGEETQYF. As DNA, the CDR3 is TGTGCCAGCAGCAAGGGACAGGGCGAAGAGACCCAGTACTTC.

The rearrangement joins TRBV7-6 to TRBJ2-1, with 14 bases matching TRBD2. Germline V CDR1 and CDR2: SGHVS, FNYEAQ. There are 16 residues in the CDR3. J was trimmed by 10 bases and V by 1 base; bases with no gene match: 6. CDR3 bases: TGTGCCAGCAGCTTAGTGAGGACTAGCGGGAGGCCGGAGCAGTTCTTC. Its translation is CASSLVRTSGRPEQFF.